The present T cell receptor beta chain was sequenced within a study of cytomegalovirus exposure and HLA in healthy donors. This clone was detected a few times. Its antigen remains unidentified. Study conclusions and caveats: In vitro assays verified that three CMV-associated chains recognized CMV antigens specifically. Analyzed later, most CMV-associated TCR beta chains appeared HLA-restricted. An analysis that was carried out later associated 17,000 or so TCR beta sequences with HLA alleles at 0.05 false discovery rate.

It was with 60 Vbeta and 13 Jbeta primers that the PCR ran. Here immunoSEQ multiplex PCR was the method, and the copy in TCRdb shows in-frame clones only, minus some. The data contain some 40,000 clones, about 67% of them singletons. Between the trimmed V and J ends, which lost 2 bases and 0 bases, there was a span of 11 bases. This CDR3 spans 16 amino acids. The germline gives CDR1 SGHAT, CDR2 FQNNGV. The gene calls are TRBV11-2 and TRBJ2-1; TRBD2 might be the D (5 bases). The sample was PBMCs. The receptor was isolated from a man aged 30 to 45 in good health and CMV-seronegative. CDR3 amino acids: CASSLRRGSSYNEQFF. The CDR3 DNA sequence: TGTGCCAGCAGCTTAAGGAGAGGGAGCTCCTACAATGAGCAGTTCTTC.